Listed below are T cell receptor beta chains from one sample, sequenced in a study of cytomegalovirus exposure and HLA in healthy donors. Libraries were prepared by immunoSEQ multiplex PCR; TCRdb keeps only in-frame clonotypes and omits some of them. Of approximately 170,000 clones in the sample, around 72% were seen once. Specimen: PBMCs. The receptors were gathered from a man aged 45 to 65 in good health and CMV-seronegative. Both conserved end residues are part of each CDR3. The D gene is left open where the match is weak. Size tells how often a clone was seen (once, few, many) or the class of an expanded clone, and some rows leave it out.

CDR3 protein: CASSVAGGIGGSYEQYF; CDR3 DNA: TGTGCCAGCAGCGTAGCCGGTGGGATCGGGGGCTCCTACGAGCAGTACTTC; V gene: TRBV7-2; D gene: -; clone size: -; J gene: TRBJ2-7
CDR3 protein: CASSLYQRGAITGELFF; CDR3 DNA: TGTGCCAGCAGCTTGTATCAGCGGGGGGCAATCACCGGGGAGCTGTTTTTT; V gene: TRBV7-2; D gene: TRBD2; clone size: -; J gene: TRBJ2-2
CDR3 protein: CASMALRGGRTEAFF; CDR3 DNA: TGTGCCAGCATGGCCCTTCGGGGGGGGAGGACTGAAGCTTTCTTT; V gene: TRBV6-5; D gene: -; clone size: few; J gene: TRBJ1-1
CDR3 protein: CASSKSGTANEKLFF; CDR3 DNA: TGTGCCAGTAGTAAGTCCGGGACAGCTAATGAAAAACTGTTTTTT; V gene: TRBV19; D gene: TRBD1; clone size: -; J gene: TRBJ1-4
CDR3 protein: CASSLTGPNYGYTF; CDR3 DNA: TGTGCCAGCAGCTTGACAGGGCCAAACTATGGCTACACCTTC; V gene: TRBV5-6; D gene: -; clone size: -; J gene: TRBJ1-2
CDR3 protein: CASSAGTQFSTDTQYF; CDR3 DNA: TGTGCCAGTAGTGCCGGGACACAGTTTAGCACAGATACGCAGTATTTT; V gene: TRBV19; D gene: -; clone size: -; J gene: TRBJ2-3
CDR3 protein: CASSLVAANTGELFF; CDR3 DNA: TGCGCCAGCAGCTTGGTGGCAGCGAACACCGGGGAGCTGTTTTTT; V gene: TRBV5-1; D gene: -; clone size: few; J gene: TRBJ2-2
CDR3 protein: CASCRRGQGTDTQYF; CDR3 DNA: TGTGCCAGCTGTCGAAGGGGACAGGGCACAGATACGCAGTATTTT; V gene: TRBV5-5; D gene: TRBD1; clone size: -; J gene: TRBJ2-3
CDR3 protein: CASSGGVSGGGTYSNQPQHF; CDR3 DNA: TGTGCCAGCAGTGGGGGGGTTTCGGGGGGCGGTACTTATAGCAATCAGCCCCAGCATTTT; V gene: TRBV6-1; D gene: -; clone size: few; J gene: TRBJ1-5
CDR3 protein: CASSFTTGGVYEQYF; CDR3 DNA: TGTGCCAGCAGCTTTACTACGGGGGGGGTGTACGAGCAGTACTTC; V gene: TRBV7-2; D gene: TRBD2; clone size: -; J gene: TRBJ2-7
CDR3 protein: CASSSRLENEQFF; CDR3 DNA: TGTGCCAGCAGTTCAAGACTAGAGAATGAGCAGTTCTTC; V gene: TRBV28; D gene: -; clone size: -; J gene: TRBJ2-1
CDR3 protein: CASSSSAEAFF; CDR3 DNA: TGTGCCAGCAGCTCCTCCGCTGAAGCTTTCTTT; V gene: TRBV5-6; D gene: -; clone size: -; J gene: TRBJ1-1
CDR3 protein: CASSPPGVREQFF; CDR3 DNA: TGTGCCAGCAGCCCCCCGGGGGTGCGGGAGCAGTTCTTC; V gene: TRBV9; D gene: -; clone size: -; J gene: TRBJ2-1
CDR3 protein: CASSLGPTGLEPNEKLFF; CDR3 DNA: TGTGCCAGCAGCTTGGGTCCGACAGGGCTAGAACCTAATGAAAAACTGTTTTTT; V gene: TRBV5-4; D gene: TRBD1; clone size: -; J gene: TRBJ1-4
CDR3 protein: CASTRGGQDAEAFF; CDR3 DNA: TGTGCCAGCACCAGGGGGGGACAGGATGCTGAAGCTTTCTTT; V gene: TRBV5-4; D gene: TRBD1; clone size: -; J gene: TRBJ1-1
CDR3 protein: CASSLGGQGLEYF; CDR3 DNA: TGTGCCAGCAGCTTAGGGGGACAGGGATTGGAGTACTTC; V gene: TRBV7-9; D gene: TRBD1; clone size: -; J gene: TRBJ2-7
CDR3 protein: CASSIGTGAYNEQFF; CDR3 DNA: TGTGCCAGTAGTATCGGGACAGGGGCCTACAATGAGCAGTTCTTC; V gene: TRBV19; D gene: TRBD1; clone size: -; J gene: TRBJ2-1
CDR3 protein: CASSFSTGGGELFF; CDR3 DNA: TGCGCCAGCAGCTTTTCGACAGGAGGCGGGGAGCTGTTTTTT; V gene: TRBV5-1; D gene: -; clone size: -; J gene: TRBJ2-2
CDR3 protein: CASSHDNTGIGGYTF; CDR3 DNA: TGTGCCAGCAGCCATGATAATACAGGGATAGGAGGCTACACCTTC; V gene: TRBV14; D gene: -; clone size: -; J gene: TRBJ1-2
CDR3 protein: CASSPSGAGEKLFF; CDR3 DNA: TGTGCCAGCTCACCTAGCGGGGCAGGGGAAAAACTGTTTTTT; V gene: TRBV18; D gene: -; clone size: -; J gene: TRBJ1-4
CDR3 protein: CASSPGQINTEAFF; CDR3 DNA: TGTGCCAGCAGTCCCGGACAGATAAACACTGAAGCTTTCTTT; V gene: TRBV2; D gene: -; clone size: -; J gene: TRBJ1-1
CDR3 protein: CASSLVAGEQYF; CDR3 DNA: TGTGCCAGCAGCTTAGTGGCTGGCGAGCAGTACTTC; V gene: TRBV7-9; D gene: -; clone size: -; J gene: TRBJ2-7
CDR3 protein: CASSITGVGNQPQHF; CDR3 DNA: TGTGCCAGTAGTATTACAGGGGTGGGCAATCAGCCCCAGCATTTT; V gene: TRBV19; D gene: TRBD1; clone size: once; J gene: TRBJ1-5
CDR3 protein: CASSLGQGLTDTQYF; CDR3 DNA: TGTGCCAGCTCTCTCGGACAGGGCCTCACAGATACGCAGTATTTT; V gene: TRBV18; D gene: TRBD1; clone size: few; J gene: TRBJ2-3
CDR3 protein: CASSLGARGRGGYTF; CDR3 DNA: TGTGCCAGCAGTTTAGGGGCTAGGGGGCGGGGTGGCTACACCTTC; V gene: TRBV27; D gene: TRBD1; clone size: -; J gene: TRBJ1-2
CDR3 protein: CASSLQTATYNEQFF; CDR3 DNA: TGTGCCAGCAGCTTACAGACAGCTACCTACAATGAGCAGTTCTTC; V gene: TRBV7-9; D gene: -; clone size: -; J gene: TRBJ2-1
CDR3 protein: CASSEAGRGSSYEQYF; CDR3 DNA: TGTGCCAGCAGTGAAGCGGGGCGGGGGAGCTCCTACGAGCAGTACTTC; V gene: TRBV6-1; D gene: TRBD2; clone size: -; J gene: TRBJ2-7
CDR3 protein: CASSSDWPATQYF; CDR3 DNA: TGCGCCAGCAGCTCGGACTGGCCTGCGACCCAGTACTTC; V gene: TRBV5-1; D gene: -; clone size: -; J gene: TRBJ2-5
CDR3 protein: CASSLIGTGVLEQYF; CDR3 DNA: TGCGCCAGCAGCTTAATAGGGACAGGGGTGTTGGAGCAGTACTTC; V gene: TRBV5-1; D gene: TRBD1; clone size: once; J gene: TRBJ2-7
CDR3 protein: CASSPRAGTGDEQYF; CDR3 DNA: TGTGCCAGCTCACCGAGAGCCGGGACAGGGGACGAGCAGTACTTC; V gene: TRBV18; D gene: TRBD1; clone size: once; J gene: TRBJ2-7
CDR3 protein: CASSSSAGWEQYF; CDR3 DNA: TGTGCCAGCAGCTCCTCGGCGGGCTGGGAGCAGTACTTC; V gene: TRBV11-2; D gene: -; clone size: -; J gene: TRBJ2-5
CDR3 protein: CASSRTGGYYGYTF; CDR3 DNA: TGCGCCAGCAGTCGGACAGGGGGCTACTATGGCTACACCTTC; V gene: TRBV4-1; D gene: TRBD1; clone size: -; J gene: TRBJ1-2
CDR3 protein: CAISEAGTGSYEQYF; CDR3 DNA: TGTGCCATCAGTGAGGCCGGGACAGGCTCGTACGAGCAGTACTTC; V gene: TRBV10-3; D gene: TRBD1; clone size: -; J gene: TRBJ2-7
CDR3 protein: CASSEVLPGAETQYF; CDR3 DNA: TGTGCCAGCAGTGAAGTATTGCCAGGTGCCGAGACCCAGTACTTC; V gene: TRBV6-1; D gene: -; clone size: -; J gene: TRBJ2-5
CDR3 protein: CASSVGGEQYF; CDR3 DNA: TGCGCCAGCAGCGTGGGGGGAGAGCAGTACTTC; V gene: TRBV4-3; D gene: -; clone size: -; J gene: TRBJ2-7
CDR3 protein: CASSPGDTGELFF; CDR3 DNA: TGTGCCAGCAGCCCGGGGGACACCGGGGAGCTGTTTTTT; V gene: TRBV7-9; D gene: -; clone size: -; J gene: TRBJ2-2
CDR3 protein: CASSGGREEAFF; CDR3 DNA: TGTGCCAGTAGTGGAGGGCGCGAAGAAGCTTTCTTT; V gene: TRBV19; D gene: -; clone size: -; J gene: TRBJ1-1
CDR3 protein: CASSPRTGLSAGANVLTF; CDR3 DNA: TGTGCCAGCAGCCCCCGGACAGGGCTTAGTGCTGGGGCCAACGTCCTGACTTTC; V gene: TRBV7-8; D gene: TRBD1; clone size: -; J gene: TRBJ2-6
CDR3 protein: CATSPGRGNTEAFF; CDR3 DNA: TGTGCCACGTCCCCGGGGAGGGGGAACACTGAAGCTTTCTTT; V gene: TRBV6-6; D gene: -; clone size: -; J gene: TRBJ1-1
CDR3 protein: CASSESSYEQYF; CDR3 DNA: TGTGCCAGCAGTGAGTCGAGCTACGAGCAGTACTTC; V gene: TRBV6-1; D gene: -; clone size: -; J gene: TRBJ2-7
CDR3 protein: CASSLAQGKTQYF; CDR3 DNA: TGTGCTAGCAGCTTAGCGCAGGGTAAGACCCAGTACTTC; V gene: TRBV7-7; D gene: -; clone size: -; J gene: TRBJ2-5
CDR3 protein: CASSWGLIKTQYF; CDR3 DNA: TGTGCCAGCAGCTGGGGACTAATAAAGACCCAGTACTTC; V gene: TRBV7-8; D gene: TRBD2; clone size: -; J gene: TRBJ2-5
CDR3 protein: CASSGGYSASAFF; CDR3 DNA: TGTGCCAGCAGCGGAGGCTACTCAGCATCAGCTTTCTTT; V gene: TRBV7-8; D gene: -; clone size: -; J gene: TRBJ1-1
CDR3 protein: CASSSGTGGDTQYF; CDR3 DNA: TGCGCCAGCAGCTCCGGGACAGGGGGGGATACGCAGTATTTT; V gene: TRBV5-1; D gene: TRBD1; clone size: -; J gene: TRBJ2-3